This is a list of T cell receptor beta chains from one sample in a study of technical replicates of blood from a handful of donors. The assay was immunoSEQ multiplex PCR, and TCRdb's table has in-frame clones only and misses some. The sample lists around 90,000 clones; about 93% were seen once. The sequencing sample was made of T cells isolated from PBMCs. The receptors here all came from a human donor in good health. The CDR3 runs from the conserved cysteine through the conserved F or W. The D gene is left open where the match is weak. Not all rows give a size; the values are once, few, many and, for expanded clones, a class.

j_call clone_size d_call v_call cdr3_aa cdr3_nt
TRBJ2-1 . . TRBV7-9 CASSHPRGYNEQFF TGTGCCAGCAGCCACCCACGGGGCTACAATGAGCAGTTCTTC
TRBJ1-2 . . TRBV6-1 CASSEILGHHTF TGTGCCAGCAGTGAAATTTTAGGACATCACACCTTC
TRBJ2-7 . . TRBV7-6 CASSLALYRTSSYEQYF TGTGCCAGCAGCTTAGCGCTTTACAGAACTAGCTCCTACGAGCAGTACTTC
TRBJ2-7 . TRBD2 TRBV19 CASSIGEGYEQYF TGTGCCAGTAGTATAGGGGAGGGCTACGAGCAGTACTTC
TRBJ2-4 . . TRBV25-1 CASSKFQGFDIQYF TGTGCCAGCAGTAAGTTCCAGGGATTCGACATTCAGTACTTC
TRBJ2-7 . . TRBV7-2 CASSFPRGGQGLYEQYF TGTGCCAGCAGCTTCCCGCGAGGCGGGCAAGGGCTCTACGAGCAGTACTTC
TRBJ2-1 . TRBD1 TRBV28 CASTAGQAYNEQFF TGTGCCAGCACCGCGGGACAGGCCTACAATGAGCAGTTCTTC
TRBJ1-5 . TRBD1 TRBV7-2 CASSPLQGANQPQHF TGTGCCAGCAGTCCGCTACAGGGGGCGAATCAGCCCCAGCATTTT
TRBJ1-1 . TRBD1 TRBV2 CASSEATKYEQGVYKMNTEAFF TGTGCCAGCAGTGAAGCGACAAAGTATGAACAGGGGGTTTATAAGATGAACACTGAAGCTTTCTTT
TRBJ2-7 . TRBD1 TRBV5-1 CASSLIRQGLYEQYF TGCGCCAGCAGCCTGATCCGACAGGGCCTCTACGAGCAGTACTTC
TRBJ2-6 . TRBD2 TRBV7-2 CASSQLAGVAGANVLTF TGTGCCAGCAGCCAGTTAGCGGGAGTAGCCGGGGCCAACGTCCTGACTTTC
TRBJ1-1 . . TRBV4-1 CASTMTMNTEAFF TGCGCCAGCACTATGACTATGAACACTGAAGCTTTCTTT
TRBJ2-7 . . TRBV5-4 CASSLTPLYEQYF TGTGCCAGCAGCTTGACTCCACTCTACGAGCAGTACTTC
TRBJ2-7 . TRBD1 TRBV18 CASSLSLTGPRSYEQYF TGTGCCAGCTCACTTTCTTTGACAGGGCCCAGGTCCTACGAGCAGTACTTC
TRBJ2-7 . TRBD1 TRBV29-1 CSVFDRGYEQYF TGCAGCGTTTTCGACAGGGGGTACGAGCAGTACTTC
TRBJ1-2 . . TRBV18 CASSPSAGDGYTF TGTGCCAGCTCACCATCGGCAGGGGATGGCTACACCTTC
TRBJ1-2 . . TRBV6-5 CASSRQSNYGYTF TGTGCCAGCAGCCGACAGAGTAACTATGGCTACACCTTC
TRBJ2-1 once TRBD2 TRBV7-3 CASSSSGRGDEQFF TGTGCCAGCAGCTCTAGCGGGAGGGGTGATGAGCAGTTCTTC
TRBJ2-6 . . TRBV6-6 CASTEAGANVLTF TGTGCCAGCACGGAGGCTGGGGCCAACGTCCTGACTTTC
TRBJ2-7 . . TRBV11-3 CASSLAGVEQYF TGTGCCAGCAGCTTAGCAGGGGTCGAGCAGTACTTC
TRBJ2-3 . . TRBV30 CAWSDEAGSTDTQYF TGTGCCTGGAGCGACGAGGCGGGTTCCACAGATACGCAGTATTTT
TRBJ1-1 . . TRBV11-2 CASSLGVNTEAFF TGTGCCAGCAGCTTGGGAGTGAACACTGAAGCTTTCTTT
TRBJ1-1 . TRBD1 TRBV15 CATANRDRRPEAFF TGTGCCACGGCTAACCGGGACAGGCGTCCTGAAGCTTTCTTT
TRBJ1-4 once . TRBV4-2 CASSQDTSELFF TGTGCCAGCAGCCAAGACACTAGTGAACTGTTTTTT
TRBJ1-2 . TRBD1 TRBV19 CASRTTGGYTF TGTGCCAGTAGAACGACAGGGGGCTACACCTTC
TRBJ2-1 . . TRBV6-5 CASGGYNEQFF TGTGCCAGCGGCGGCTACAATGAGCAGTTCTTC
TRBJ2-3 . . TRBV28 CASRRRASPGTDTQYF TGTGCCAGCAGAAGGAGGGCTAGCCCGGGCACAGATACGCAGTATTTT
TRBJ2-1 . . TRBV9 CASSALSEQFF TGTGCCAGCAGCGCCCTATCCGAGCAGTTCTTC
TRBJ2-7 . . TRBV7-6 CASSLFQVDEQYF TGTGCCAGCAGCTTATTTCAGGTGGACGAGCAGTACTTC
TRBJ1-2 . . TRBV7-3 CASSFGVSGGYTF TGTGCCAGCAGCTTTGGCGTCTCAGGGGGCTACACCTTC
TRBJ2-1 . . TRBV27 CASSPSALSSYNEQFF TGTGCCAGCAGTCCCAGTGCTCTCAGCTCCTACAATGAGCAGTTCTTC
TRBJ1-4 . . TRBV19 CASTFRALRATNEKLFF TGTGCCAGTACTTTCAGGGCTTTACGTGCAACTAATGAAAAACTGTTTTTT
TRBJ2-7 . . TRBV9 CASSVFSEGVYEQYF TGTGCCAGCAGCGTATTTTCAGAAGGAGTCTACGAGCAGTACTTC
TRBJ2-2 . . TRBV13 CASSLVEGGTGELFF TGTGCCAGCAGCTTAGTAGAGGGTGGCACCGGGGAGCTGTTTTTT
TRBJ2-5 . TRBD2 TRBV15 CATSRGTSGRGETQYF TGTGCCACCAGCAGAGGGACTAGCGGGAGAGGTGAGACCCAGTACTTC
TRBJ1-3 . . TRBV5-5 CASSLESQGAGNTIYF TGTGCCAGCAGCTTGGAGTCCCAGGGCGCTGGAAACACCATATATTTT
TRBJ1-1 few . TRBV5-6 CASSQYTHLNTEAFF TGTGCCAGCAGCCAATACACCCACCTGAACACTGAAGCTTTCTTT
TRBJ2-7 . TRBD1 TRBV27 CASSSTGGTYEQYF TGTGCCAGCAGTTCGACAGGGGGCACATACGAGCAGTACTTC
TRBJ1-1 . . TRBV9 CASSVGGTEAFF TGTGCCAGCAGCGTAGGAGGAACTGAAGCTTTCTTT
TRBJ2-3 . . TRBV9 CASSNYGPDTQYF TGTGCCAGCAGCAACTACGGCCCAGATACGCAGTATTTT
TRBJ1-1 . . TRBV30 CAWTPITEAFF TGTGCCTGGACCCCAATCACTGAAGCTTTCTTT